This T cell receptor beta chain was sequenced during a study of tumor-infiltrating lymphocytes in primary liver carcinoma (dated by TCRdb to 2017 to 2019). Some background on the complete study: Of the five patients (three men and two women, aged 30 to 69 years), four had hepatocellular carcinoma and one had combined HCC and intrahepatic cholangiocarcinoma. The tumors of the five patients were staged as T1-T3 N0M0, with maximum diameters ranging from roughly 4 to 11 cm. Samples yielded roughly 3.65 to 7.5 million productive TCRbeta reads; read depth did not differ significantly between tissue types. The study combined TCRbeta repertoire sequencing, expression microarrays and whole-exome sequencing across five regions of each liver tumor, with adjacent normal tissue and blood. A total of roughly 35 specimens from 5 patients went through TCRbeta repertoire sequencing, namely 25 tumor regions, 5 adjacent noncancerous liver tissues and 5 peripheral blood samples. Agilent mRNA microarray profiling was performed on the roughly 25 tumor region samples to relate TCRbeta repertoire diversity to the local molecular phenotype. Technical replicate repertoires showed high reproducibility, with mean shared-clone rates approximately 0.9 and correlation coefficients above 0.98. Findings and caveats that apply to the study as a whole: The study included only five patients, and the authors note findings should be validated in a larger study. Because the samples were bulk and unsorted, CD4+ and CD8+ T cell repertoires could not be compared. Only about 8-24% of top clones were present in all five regions of a tumor, suggesting spatial heterogeneity of tumor-infiltrating T cells. Only the TCR beta chain was sequenced, so true repertoire diversity is likely underestimated because unpaired alpha chains were not captured. A significantly larger repertoire fraction was made up by the top 250 clones in tumors than in blood (p = 0.039). Consistent with antigen-driven expansion, pairs of tumor regions showed higher repertoire overlap (mean around 35%) than either tumor-adjacent pairs (approximately 17%) or tumor-blood pairs (about 15%).

A note on this clonotype: Its antigen specificity is not known. It has no much larger one-base neighbor in the sample; base qualities were not kept.

Total RNA and DNA were co-extracted from about 19-30 mg of bulk tissue with the AllPrep DNA/RNA mini kit, without cell sorting. Between November 2015 and early 2016, about 5 patients in China with histopathologically diagnosed primary liver carcinoma had their tumors surgically resected. Patients had chronic HBV infection and were treatment-naive at sampling. Each tumor was sampled at five spatially separated regions: the superior, inferior, left-lateral and right-lateral poles and the tumor centre. More than 85% viable tumor cells were found by histology in every tumor sample. Pieces of fresh tumor and adjacent tissue were cut in half, with one half kept in RNAlater at -80 degrees C and the other half sent for histology. Starting from around 520 ng total RNA, TCRbeta-specific cDNA was produced by reverse transcription with a constant-region primer and ProtoScript II reverse transcriptase. TCRbeta libraries were built with three nested multiplex PCR rounds, a slightly modified ARM-PCR procedure. The first two PCR rounds used multiplex TRBV1-TRBV30 forward primers with a Cbeta reverse primer, each for approximately 9 cycles. Sample barcodes and Illumina adapters were added in a final 25-cycle PCR using Deep VentR polymerase. Before sequencing, amplicons of 200-500 bp were gel-purified using a QIAquick gel extraction kit. An Illumina HiSeq 2500 was used to sequence the TCRbeta amplicons, generating 250-bp paired-end reads. On the authors' methods: To recover full CDR3 sequences, reads were quality-trimmed using Trimmomatic v0.33 and paired reads were then merged using FLASH v1.2.11. V, D and J germline segments were assigned to the rearranged TCRbeta sequences using MiGEC v1.2.1b. Clonotype statistics and Shannon-Wiener diversity indices were calculated with VDJtools v1.0.0. To cut down on sampling bias, every analysis after diversity analysis relied on just the 250 most abundant clonotypes from each sample. The public sequencing data were trimmed at Q25 with fastp and processed into clonotypes with MiXCR by TCRdb, which kept only in-frame beta chains. For every CDR3 protein sequence, its rows merge into one entry that carries the most common genes and DNA. TCRdb, not the authors, supplied the V and J calls. The sample profile shows around 190,000 distinct CDR3 sequences; around 81% of them were found once. The leading ten clones occupy 15% to 20% of the sample.

From the cysteine through the phenylalanine, the CDR3 covers 14 amino acids. Only the CDR3 DNA stays, 42 bases, in frame from base 1. The germline V gene provides CDR1 SGHTA and CDR2 FQGNSA. V loses 4 bases of germline sequence and J loses 0 bases, and the interval between the two ends is 9 bases. In this chain, TRBV7-2 is recombined with TRBJ1-2; a weak D assignment points to TRBD1 (5 bases agree). This TCR was recovered from a man aged 35-49 years with primary liver carcinoma and hepatitis B virus infection. Input material: tumor tissue from primary liver carcinoma. For the CDR3, the sequence is CASSSPTANYGYTF. In nucleotide form, the sequence is TGTGCCAGCAGCTCCCCGACAGCTAACTATGGCTACACCTTC.